This T cell receptor beta chain was recorded in a study of CD8 T cells in Susac syndrome (dated by TCRdb to between 2018 and 2021). Some background on the complete study: Repertoire sequencing was used to test whether CD8+ T cell activation and differentiation in Susac syndrome was antigen driven. CD8+ T cell repertoire clonality was compared between approximately 12 healthy donors, approximately 14 Susac syndrome patients and around 15 multiple sclerosis patients.

The CDR3 holds 13 amino acids from the cysteine to the phenylalanine. The kept DNA is CDR3 alone, 39 bases in frame from the first base. Compared with germline, V lacks 5 bases and J lacks 2 bases; bases without a gene match: 2. The germline V gene yields SQVTM for CDR1 and ANQGSEA for CDR2. RNA was extracted with the RNeasy kit and about 0.5 to 1 ug was reverse transcribed using random hexamers. TCR beta CDR3 regions were amplified with the immunoSEQ multiplex PCR assay covering 54 Vbeta and 13 Jbeta segments. Bias from PCR amplification was corrected by using a synthetic template baseline for primer optimization and for computational correction. On the study's bioinformatics: Reads were assigned to V, D and J genes according to IMGT and analyzed in immunoSEQ Analyzer, with only productive sequences retained. Clonality was calculated as one minus the Shannon entropy normalized by log2 of the number of productive unique sequences. For each patient and control, public and private clones were evaluated within the 100 most prevalent clones. Clones were defined as Susac-specific if absent from the healthy and MS cohorts, from 900 to 1,200 published viral clones and from other ImmuneACCESS disease sequences. TCRdb's own reprocessing of the public reads used fastp at Q25 and MiXCR and kept productive beta chains. Rows with a matching CDR3 protein are joined into one entry that keeps the most common DNA and genes. The V and J calls were not made by the authors but by TCRdb's processing. This sample is represented by over 95,000 distinct CDR3 sequences; around 92% of them were singletons. Over 0.1% of the sample comes from the top ten.

About this clonotype: Its cognate antigen has yet to be identified. The record has no base qualities; no much larger clone is one base away.

Broader findings and caveats from the paper: The number of individuals in the TCR sequencing and HLA analysis was recognized as being relatively small.

Peripheral blood CD8+ and CD4+ T cells from healthy donors, Susac syndrome patients and multiple sclerosis patients were profiled by high-throughput TCR beta sequencing. The healthy donors served as controls matched for age and sex. CD8+ TEMRA cells were enriched by FACS, while bulk CD8+ and CD4+ T cells were purified by magnetic negative isolation. Blood was drawn into EDTA tubes, processed within 24 hours, and PBMCs were isolated by density gradient centrifugation. PBMCs intended for TCR sequencing were frozen in liquid nitrogen and were later thawed in a 37 degrees C water bath. The sorted or isolated CD4+, CD8+ and CD8+ TEMRA cells reached a purity of at least 90%.

The rearrangement combines TRBV29-1 with TRBJ2-1, with 8 bases matching TRBD2. This clonotype was obtained from a human donor in good health. The specimen sequenced was CD8+ T cells from PBMCs. The CDR3 amino acid sequence is: CSVLGGAYNEQFF. The sequenced DNA is TGCAGCGTTCTCGGGGGGGCCTACAATGAGCAGTTCTTC.